These 22 T cell receptor beta chains share one sample of origin, sequenced in a study of T cells in Graves' hyperthyroidism and ophthalmopathy. RNA transcripts gave rise to amplified TCR beta CDR3 regions. RT-PCR in the first round (using the HTBI primer set) targeted the TCR CDR3. TCRdb re-derived calls from the multiplex PCR reads in MiXCR, one entry per CDR3 protein. The data show under 300,000 distinct CDR3 sequences, approximately 20% seen once. Sequencing was performed on blood. These receptors all stem from a man aged 25 to 45 with Graves' ophthalmopathy.

The rearrangement uses TRBV15 and TRBJ1-1; D unresolved. The V and J ends lost 0 bases and 3 bases respectively, with 5 bases between them. Germline values: CDR1 LNHNV, CDR2 YYDKDF (reference sequence). CDR3 length: 13 residues. CDR3 region: CATSRDRDTEAFF. The CDR3 bases are TGTGCCACCAGCAGAGATCGTGACACTGAAGCTTTCTTT.

This chain connects TRBV27 to TRBJ1-5; 7 positions match TRBD1. V was clipped by 5 bases and J by 7 bases; unmatched bases: 11. There are 15 residues in the CDR3. CDR1 is MNHEY, CDR2 SMNVEV, per germline (reference sequence). This chain's CDR3 is CASSPPTGRGQPQHF. As DNA, the CDR3 is TGTGCCAGCAGTCCCCCGACAGGGCGTGGGCAGCCCCAGCATTTT.

This clonotype has at least ten counts. The chain couples TRBV2 to TRBJ2-7; no reliable D call. The V gene's germline CDR1 is SNHLY and CDR2 FYNNEI. The CDR3 loop spans 10 amino acids. V was trimmed by 6 bases and J by 3 bases, leaving 3 bases between them. As DNA, the CDR3 is TGTGCCAGCAGCAGCTACGAGCAGTACTTC. Encoded protein: CASSSYEQYF.

This clonotype was seen only a few times. The chain links TRBV19 to TRBJ2-5; 7 nucleotides agree with TRBD2. Germline CDR1 reads LNHDA; CDR2 reads SQIVND (reference sequence). The junction had 13 bases not matched to a gene; V was cut back by 7 bases and J by 5 bases. This CDR3 is built from 15 residues. The CDR3 reads CASKNSGAGKETQYF. The CDR3 DNA reads TGTGCCAGTAAGAACAGCGGGGCTGGCAAGGAGACCCAGTACTTC.

The CDR3 sequence is CASSLAARNNEQFF. Written as DNA, the CDR3 is TGCGCCAGCAGCTTGGCCGCTCGGAACAATGAGCAGTTCTTC. The rearrangement uses TRBV5-1 and TRBJ2-1; D is unresolved. With 0 bases removed from V and 5 bases from J, the gap between germline ends came to 9 bases. CDR3 length: 14 amino acids. Germline V gene sequence: CDR1 SGHRS, CDR2 YFSETQ.

The sample holds many counts of this clonotype. The rearrangement links TRBV11-2 to TRBJ2-7; no firm D call. This CDR3 contains 13 residues. Germline CDR1 SGHAT, CDR2 FQNNGV. Deletions cut 1 base from V and 1 base from J, with 5 bases between. The CDR3 reads CASSLASSYEQYF. CDR3 coding DNA: TGTGCCAGCAGCTTAGCCAGTTCCTACGAGCAGTACTTC. The complete variable domain, with remaining parts taken from reference TRBV11-2 and TRBJ2-7, reads EAGVAQSPRYKIIEKRQSVAFWCNPISGHATLYWYQQILGQGPKLLIQFQNNGVVDDSQLPKDRFSAERLKGVDSTLKIQPAKLEDSAVYLCASSLASSYEQYFGPGTRLTVT.

This clonotype came up a few times. The chain combines TRBV29-1 with TRBJ2-2; D might be TRBD1 (6 bases). Trimming cost V 2 bases and J 9 bases, with 7 bases left between them. The CDR3 runs to 11 residues. Germline lookup yields CDR1 SQVTM and CDR2 ANQGSEA. CDR3 region: CSVEWGRELFF. Written as DNA, the CDR3 is TGCAGCGTTGAATGGGGGCGGGAGCTGTTTTTT.

This clonotype was recorded at least ten times. The chain uses TRBV28 and TRBJ2-3, with 9 bases matching TRBD2. The CDR3 totals 18 residues. In germline, CDR1 is MDHEN, CDR2 SYDVKM. V shed 6 bases, J shed 3 bases, and the junction held 16 bases outside the gene matches. The CDR3 protein is CASSPITVSGSSTDTQYF. Here the CDR3 DNA reads TGTGCCAGCAGCCCCATAACCGTTAGCGGGAGTTCGACAGATACGCAGTATTTT.

J is TRBJ2-7 and V is TRBV9; 7 bases map to TRBD2. J was trimmed by 2 bases and V by 3 bases; bases with no gene match: 8. This CDR3 is built from 15 residues. Germline V gene lookup returns CDR1 SGDLS and CDR2 YYNGEE. In nucleotides, the CDR3 is TGTGCCAGCAGCGCAGGCATCGGGACTACCTACGAGCAGTACTTC. Translated, it gives CASSAGIGTTYEQYF.

This clonotype was recorded at least ten times. V gene TRBV7-2 combines with J gene TRBJ2-5; TRBD2 might be the D (5 bases). CDR1 is SGHTA, CDR2 FQGNSA, per germline. This CDR3 contains 15 residues. Trimming removed 2 bases from V and 1 base from J, with 11 bases in between. The chain's CDR3 is CASSLRGPAQETQYF. The CDR3 region has the DNA TGTGCCAGCAGCTTACGAGGGCCAGCCCAAGAGACCCAGTACTTC.

This clonotype was counted many times. V is TRBV28 and J is TRBJ2-4, with D possibly being TRBD2 (7 bases). The CDR3 extends over 17 amino acids. The germline CDR1 and CDR2 sequences are MDHEN and SYDVKM. Trimming took 6 bases from V and 5 from J, leaving 23 bases between them. The CDR3, as DNA: TGTGCCAGCAGGCCTCCTCCCGGGGGCGGGGGCCAAAACATTCAGTACTTC. Translating it yields CASRPPPGGGGQNIQYF.

This clonotype was found a few times. The V gene is TRBV15, the J gene TRBJ1-2; possibly TRBD1 for D (5 bases). CDR3 length: 18 residues. V gave up 5 bases and J gave up 3 bases, with 25 bases separating them. The germline V gene encodes CDR1 LNHNV and CDR2 YYDKDF (reference sequence). CDR3 region: CATSLSAGGRRKYYGYTF. The CDR3 bases are TGTGCCACCAGCCTATCGGCGGGGGGGAGAAGAAAGTACTATGGCTACACCTTC.

This clonotype occurred a few times. The rearrangement joins TRBV28 to TRBJ2-7; D not resolved. The CDR3 covers 15 residues. Germline V gives CDR1 MDHEN, CDR2 SYDVKM. Trimming left V 3 bases short and J 2 bases short, with 14 bases between. CDR3 DNA sequence: TGTGCCAGCAGTTTCACCCGAGTGGATCCCTACGAGCAGTACTTC. Protein sequence: CASSFTRVDPYEQYF.

This clonotype was detected only a few times. The chain links TRBV2 to TRBJ1-4; D gene uncertain. Germline V gene sequence: CDR1 SNHLY, CDR2 FYNNEI. Trimming shortened V by 7 bases and J by 5 bases, and 11 bases separated the two germline ends. The CDR3 runs to 13 residues. The CDR3 coding sequence is TGTGCCAGCAACAAGAATTGGAATGAAAAACTGTTTTTT. This translates into CASNKNWNEKLFF. Using reference TRBV2 and TRBJ1-4 for the parts outside the CDR3, the full variable domain is EPEVTQTPSHQVTQMGQEVILRCVPISNHLYFYWYRQILGQKVEFLVSFYNNEISEKSEIFDDQFSVERPDGSNFTLKIRSTKLEDSAMYFCASNKNWNEKLFFGSGTQLSVL.

This clonotype appeared many times. The chain is built from TRBV20-1 and TRBJ2-3; TRBD2 agrees at 7 bases. V lost 5 bases and J lost 3; bases outside the gene matches: 8. This CDR3 contains 14 residues. CDR1 and CDR2 (germline): DFQATT, SNEGSKA (reference sequence). The CDR3 sequence: CSAGIGRETDTQYF. The CDR3, as DNA: TGCAGTGCTGGCATAGGGCGGGAGACAGATACGCAGTATTTT.

This clonotype was counted at least ten times. V is TRBV12-3 or TRBV12-4 and J is TRBJ2-5; D tentatively fits TRBD1 or TRBD2 (5 bases each). CDR3 length: 14 residues. V was pared by 6 bases and J by 1 base, with 12 bases between. Here the CDR3 DNA reads TGTGCCAGCAGAGATACCGGGACCCAAGAGACCCAGTACTTC. Translation: CASRDTGTQETQYF.

The V call is TRBV5-1, the J call TRBJ2-5, with 8 bases lining up with TRBD2. With V trimmed by 2 bases and J by 1 base, 13 bases remained unmatched. CDR1 is SGHRS and CDR2 is YFSETQ in the germline V gene. The CDR3 length is 18 residues. CDR3 loop: CASSFAGTSGRIQETQYF. Written as DNA, the CDR3 is TGCGCCAGCAGCTTCGCTGGAACGAGCGGGAGAATCCAAGAGACCCAGTACTTC.

The rearrangement links TRBV5-1 to TRBJ2-7; TRBD2 aligns across 7 bases. Per germline, CDR1 SGHRS and CDR2 YFSETQ. Unmatched junction bases numbered 4, after V lost 4 bases and J lost 3 bases. The CDR3 sequence is 13 residues long. The CDR3 DNA reads TGCGCCAGCAGCCTATGGACTAGCTACGAGCAGTACTTC. The encoded protein is CASSLWTSYEQYF.

The rearrangement links TRBV5-1 to TRBJ1-4, with unresolved D. The germline V gene has CDR1 SGHRS and CDR2 YFSETQ. Trimming shortened V by 6 bases and J by 3 bases, and 15 bases separated the two germline ends. The CDR3 extends over 15 amino acids. This CDR3 reads CASTIGQVSNEKLFF. In DNA, the CDR3 is TGCGCCAGCACCATTGGGCAGGTATCTAATGAAAAACTGTTTTTT.

The chain links TRBV15 to TRBJ2-3; D unresolved. Germline-derived CDR1 and CDR2 are LNHNV and YYDKDF (reference sequence). This CDR3 region has 13 residues. V was shortened by 4 bases and J by 6 bases, with 11 bases between the two germline ends. CDR3 in DNA: TGTGCCACCAGCACCCCCTCTTACGATACGCAGTATTTT. Amino acid sequence: CATSTPSYDTQYF.

V and J are TRBV19 and TRBJ1-5, with 9 bases identical to TRBD1. Per germline, CDR1 LNHDA and CDR2 SQIVND (reference sequence). V was clipped by 5 bases and J by 5 bases; unmatched bases: 7. The CDR3 length is 15 residues. The DNA of the CDR3 is TGTGCCAGTAGTGCGTCGGGACAGGGTTATCAGCCCCAGCATTTT. It yields the protein CASSASGQGYQPQHF.

This clonotype was seen more than once but under ten times. The rearrangement joins TRBV6-1 to TRBJ1-2; perhaps TRBD1 as D (5 bases). The V and J ends lost 5 bases and 6 bases respectively, with 16 bases between them. CDR3 length equals 14 residues. From germline, CDR1 is MNHNS and CDR2 SASEGT. As DNA, the CDR3 is TGTGCCAGCAGTACCCTGGCGGGACGGGATGGCTACACCTTC. Amino acids: CASSTLAGRDGYTF.